The rows below give T cell receptor beta chains drawn from one sample of a study of OX40 agonist ivuxolimab in advanced cancers. Using immunoSEQ multiplex PCR, the repertoire was profiled, and TCRdb retains in-frame clones only, with some absent. The sample records fewer than 15,000 clones, more than 75% being singletons. The sample consisted of CD4+ or CD8+ T cells sorted from blood, taken in a trial of the OX40 agonist ivuxolimab. The receptor set was obtained from an adult with an advanced solid tumor such as melanoma, head and neck, liver or kidney cancer. The CDR3 runs from the conserved cysteine through the conserved F or W. A D gene is named only where the DNA matches it firmly. Clone sizes are given selectively: once, few, many, or a class where the clone is expanded.

v_gene	abundance	d_gene	j_gene	CDR3aa	CDR3nt
TRBV9	once	TRBD1	TRBJ1-1	CASSGRTGNTEAFF	TGTGCCAGCAGCGGCCGGACAGGGAACACTGAAGCTTTCTTT
TRBV6-5	once	NA	TRBJ1-1	CASSYSDTGGTEAFF	TGTGCCAGCAGTTACTCGGACACAGGAGGGACTGAAGCTTTCTTT
TRBV18	NA	NA	TRBJ1-2	CASSPPGADYGYTF	TGTGCCAGCTCACCACCGGGGGCGGATTATGGCTACACCTTC
TRBV9	once	NA	TRBJ2-3	CASSVNFPFTDTQYF	TGTGCCAGCAGCGTAAACTTTCCTTTCACAGATACGCAGTATTTT
TRBV4-2	NA	NA	TRBJ2-5	CASSQDLTGETQYF	TGTGCCAGCAGCCAAGATCTAACCGGGGAGACCCAGTACTTC
TRBV9	NA	NA	TRBJ2-5	CASSVGQGRGLETQYF	TGTGCCAGCAGCGTAGGTCAGGGGAGGGGTCTAGAGACCCAGTACTTC
TRBV6-5	NA	NA	TRBJ2-1	CASSPSYKSHGMFF	TGTGCCAGCAGTCCCTCATACAAGTCGCACGGTATGTTCTTC
TRBV10-3	few	NA	TRBJ1-1	CAISESKGRRLEAFF	TGTGCCATCAGTGAGTCAAAGGGAAGAAGGCTCGAAGCTTTCTTT
TRBV6-1	NA	NA	TRBJ1-1	CASTERVMNTEAFF	TGTGCCAGCACCGAAAGGGTCATGAACACTGAAGCTTTCTTT
TRBV18	NA	TRBD1	TRBJ1-1	CASSPRTGRPDTEAFF	TGTGCCAGCTCACCACGGACAGGAAGACCCGACACTGAAGCTTTCTTT
TRBV12-2	NA	NA	TRBJ2-7	CASREGGGDEQYF	TGTGCAAGTCGCGAAGGAGGAGGCGACGAGCAGTACTTC
TRBV7-2	NA	NA	TRBJ2-3	CASSSARDTQYF	TGTGCCAGCAGCTCTGCCCGAGATACGCAGTATTTT
TRBV11-2	NA	NA	TRBJ1-2	CASSLDRSNGYTF	TGTGCCAGCAGCCTGGACAGATCTAATGGCTACACCTTC
TRBV11-2	NA	NA	TRBJ2-1	CASSYDNPVPNEQFF	TGTGCCAGCAGCTACGACAACCCCGTTCCCAATGAGCAGTTCTTC
TRBV28	NA	NA	TRBJ2-1	CASSYPSTGTAGTSSYNEQFF	TGTGCCAGCTCCTATCCGAGTACGGGGACAGCGGGAACAAGCTCCTACAATGAGCAGTTCTTC
TRBV14	NA	NA	TRBJ1-1	CASSQDKGKGQGKDTEAFF	TGTGCCAGCAGCCAAGATAAAGGAAAGGGGCAGGGGAAGGACACTGAAGCTTTCTTT
TRBV15	medium-sized	NA	TRBJ1-3	CATSREDRPLNTIYF	TGTGCCACCAGCAGAGAAGACAGGCCCTTAAACACCATATATTTT
TRBV7-2	NA	NA	TRBJ1-1	CAVVQNTEAFF	TGTGCCGTAGTGCAGAACACTGAAGCTTTCTTT
TRBV27	NA	TRBD2	TRBJ2-7	CASSPPGLDGEQYF	TGTGCCAGCAGCCCACCTGGACTAGATGGCGAGCAGTACTTC
TRBV7-9	NA	NA	TRBJ2-7	CASSVGTASSYEQYF	TGTGCCAGCAGCGTAGGGACGGCTAGCTCCTACGAGCAGTACTTC
TRBV28	NA	NA	TRBJ2-1	CASKRAGEPNEQFF	TGTGCCAGCAAAAGGGCAGGGGAACCCAATGAGCAGTTCTTC
TRBV7-6	NA	TRBD1	TRBJ2-7	CASSSGDRGYYEQYF	TGTGCCAGCAGCTCTGGGGACAGGGGTTACTACGAGCAGTACTTC
TRBV4-1	NA	NA	TRBJ2-6	CASSQRDTGSREANVLTF	TGCGCCAGCAGCCAAAGGGACACAGGCAGTCGGGAGGCCAACGTCCTGACTTTC
TRBV4-2	NA	TRBD2	TRBJ2-3	CASSQLLAGDTDTQYF	TGTGCCAGCAGCCAATTACTAGCGGGGGACACAGATACGCAGTATTTT
TRBV4-1	NA	NA	TRBJ2-3	CASSTRLQATSTDTQYF	TGCGCCAGCAGCACCAGACTACAGGCGACGAGCACAGATACGCAGTATTTT
TRBV7-9	NA	TRBD1	TRBJ1-3	CARDSGNTIYF	TGTGCCCGGGACAGTGGAAACACCATATATTTT
TRBV7-9	NA	TRBD1	TRBJ1-1	CASSSGTGIEAFF	TGTGCCAGCAGCTCCGGGACAGGGATCGAAGCTTTCTTT
TRBV7-9	NA	NA	TRBJ1-3	CASSLPGGGNTIYF	TGTGCCAGCAGCTTACCAGGAGGCGGAAACACCATATATTTT
TRBV13	NA	NA	TRBJ1-1	CASSGQGGNTEAFF	TGTGCCAGCAGCGGCCAGGGAGGAAACACTGAAGCTTTCTTT
TRBV4-2	NA	NA	TRBJ1-2	CASSQVDSYYGYTF	TGTGCCAGCAGCCAAGTCGACAGCTACTATGGCTACACCTTC
TRBV7-9	NA	TRBD1	TRBJ2-4	CASSFTGAKNIQYF	TGTGCCAGCAGCTTCACAGGGGCTAAAAACATTCAGTACTTC
TRBV11-3	NA	NA	TRBJ2-1	CASSLSPGSNEQFF	TGTGCCAGCAGCTTAAGTCCGGGCTCGAATGAGCAGTTCTTC
TRBV6-5	many	NA	TRBJ2-5	CASSYSGQGGETQYF	TGTGCCAGCAGTTACTCGGGCCAGGGTGGTGAGACCCAGTACTTC
TRBV4-3	NA	TRBD2	TRBJ2-5	CASSHPGLGSPWEETQYF	TGCGCCAGCAGCCACCCGGGACTAGGGTCTCCCTGGGAGGAGACCCAGTACTTC
TRBV30	NA	NA	TRBJ1-2	CAWSQLNYGYTF	TGTGCCTGGAGTCAGTTAAACTATGGCTACACCTTC
TRBV28	NA	TRBD1	TRBJ1-6	CASSPSNRQGSYNSPLHF	TGTGCCAGCAGTCCATCGAATAGACAGGGCTCCTATAATTCACCCCTCCACTTT
TRBV25-1	NA	NA	TRBJ1-5	CASSEVADNQPQHF	TGTGCCAGCAGTGAAGTGGCAGACAATCAGCCCCAGCATTTT
TRBV2	NA	NA	TRBJ2-7	CASSRGPSSYEQYF	TGTGCCAGCAGCAGGGGACCGAGCTCCTACGAGCAGTACTTC
TRBV5-1	NA	TRBD1	TRBJ1-6	CASSYTDRELFSPLHF	TGCGCCAGCAGCTACACGGACAGGGAACTATTTTCACCCCTCCACTTT
TRBV7-8	once	NA	TRBJ1-6	CASSFGEGSRSYNSPLHF	TGTGCCAGCAGCTTCGGGGAGGGCTCTCGCTCCTATAATTCACCCCTCCACTTT
TRBV9	few	TRBD1	TRBJ1-1	CASSGTVGQGGTEAFF	TGTGCCAGCAGCGGGACTGTAGGACAGGGCGGCACTGAAGCTTTCTTT
TRBV5-6	NA	NA	TRBJ1-5	CASSSGGGPNQPQHF	TGTGCCAGCAGCTCCGGAGGTGGACCCAATCAGCCCCAGCATTTT
TRBV27	NA	NA	TRBJ2-1	CASSWGVPGNEQFF	TGTGCCAGCAGTTGGGGAGTTCCGGGGAATGAGCAGTTCTTC
TRBV7-2	NA	TRBD1	TRBJ1-2	CASSLVSGTGDGYTF	TGTGCCAGCAGCTTAGTAAGTGGGACAGGGGACGGCTACACCTTC
TRBV7-2	NA	NA	TRBJ2-2	CASSLEGNTGELFF	TGTGCCAGCAGCTTAGAGGGGAACACCGGGGAGCTGTTTTTT
TRBV29-1	NA	NA	TRBJ2-7	CSVSTGTRSYEQYF	TGCAGCGTTAGCACCGGGACCCGCTCCTACGAGCAGTACTTC
TRBV9	NA	TRBD1	TRBJ1-1	CASSAPETGEGNTEAFF	TGTGCCAGCAGCGCGCCAGAGACAGGGGAGGGGAACACTGAAGCTTTCTTT
TRBV5-4	NA	TRBD2	TRBJ2-7	CASSLVVGLASYEQYF	TGTGCCAGCAGCTTGGTAGTGGGACTAGCCTCCTACGAGCAGTACTTC
TRBV25-1	once	NA	TRBJ2-1	CASSESRGGEQFF	TGTGCCAGCAGTGAATCTCGGGGTGGTGAGCAGTTCTTC
TRBV7-9	NA	NA	TRBJ2-7	CASSLIADSSYEQYF	TGTGCCAGCAGCTTAATCGCGGACAGTTCCTACGAGCAGTACTTC
TRBV5-1	NA	TRBD1	TRBJ1-2	CASRKDRGNYGYTF	TGCGCCAGCAGAAAAGACAGGGGGAACTATGGCTACACCTTC
TRBV11-2	few	NA	TRBJ1-2	CASSLVTGAANYGYTF	TGTGCCAGCAGTCTTGTAACGGGGGCGGCTAACTATGGCTACACCTTC
TRBV27	NA	NA	TRBJ1-5	CASSPTVDQPQHF	TGTGCCAGCAGCCCAACGGTAGATCAGCCCCAGCATTTT